This T cell receptor beta chain came from a study of T cell repertoires and Cas9 in healthy adults. The repertoire was sequenced with immunoSEQ multiplex PCR; TCRdb's copy has only in-frame clones and lacks some. The sample contains approximately 15,000 clones, approximately 88% of which appear only once. Study-wide findings and caveats: SpCas9-reactive regulatory T cells reportedly mitigated SpCas9-reactive effector T cells in vitro.

Comment on this clone: What it binds is unknown.

Germline CDR1 is SGHNT and CDR2 is YYREEE (reference sequence). Trimming stripped 2 bases from V and 0 bases from J, with 10 bases between. The CDR3 spans 15 residues. Sequencing used Tregs (CD4+, CD25+, CD127-, CD137-, CD154-) from PBMCs; culture status not recorded. The clonotype originates from a human donor in good health. The chain couples TRBV5-4 to TRBJ2-3; D gene ambiguous. The CDR3 loop is CASSFGRPSTDTQYF. The CDR3 nucleotides read TGTGCCAGCAGCTTCGGTAGACCCAGCACAGATACGCAGTATTTT.